The 19 T cell receptor beta chains below all came from one sample that was sequenced in a study of molecular identifiers for immune sequencing clone quantification. TCRdb independently ran MiXCR on the PCR reads; one entry per CDR3 protein. The table shows around 86,000 distinct CDR3 sequences, with 15% to 20% occurring only once. What was sequenced was naive CD8+ T cells from blood, with Jurkat cell RNA spiked in. Indicated subset: FACS-sorted CD8+CD4-CCR7+CD45RA+ naive T cells. The receptors originated from a human donor in good health. Some libraries in this study had Jurkat cell RNA spiked in.

Ten or more counts support this clonotype. The gene calls are TRBV7-9 and TRBJ2-5, with D unclear. Germline CDR1 and CDR2: SEHNR and FQNEAQ (reference sequence). The CDR3 length is 14 residues. Trimming took off 3 bases at V and 2 bases at J, with 10 bases between the two ends. CDR3 bases: TGTGCCAGCAGCTTTAGGCAGCTTCAAGAGACCCAGTACTTC. Its translation is CASSFRQLQETQYF.

This clonotype was recorded many times. CDR3 residues: CASSQGLWETQYF. Here the CDR3 DNA reads TGCGCCAGCAGCCAAGGGCTATGGGAGACCCAGTACTTC. This chain joins TRBV4-1 and TRBJ2-5, with D hard to call. Trimming removed 1 base from V and 5 bases from J, with 8 bases in between. Per the germline V gene, CDR1 is MGHRA and CDR2 is YSYEKL. This CDR3 region has 13 residues.

This clonotype showed up many times. The chain uses TRBV21-1 and TRBJ1-5; the DNA was not used to check the table's D call, TRBD1. TRBV21-1 is a pseudogene locus. The CDR3 runs to 16 residues. CDR3 region: CASSKAGTGTNQPQHF. The CDR3 nucleotides read TGTGCCAGCAGCAAGGCCGGGACAGGAACTAATCAGCCCCAGCATTTT.

A word on this clonotype: With a much larger clone just one base away, this may be a read error. The rearrangement uses TRBV29-1 and TRBJ2-1, with 7 bases identical to TRBD2. The germline V gene encodes CDR1 SQVTM and CDR2 ANQGSEA. This CDR3 has 14 residues. Here the CDR3 reads CGVVGGRAYNEQFF. CDR3 DNA sequence: TGCGGCGTTGTGGGGGGGAGGGCCTACAATGAGCAGTTCTTC.

This clonotype came up many times. This chain connects TRBV5-8 to TRBJ2-7; the D is unclear. Germline values: CDR1 SGHTS, CDR2 YDEGEE. This CDR3 is 15 amino acids long. The ends were cut back, 4 bases at V and 2 bases at J, with 16 bases in the middle. This CDR3 is CASSPNRIWTYEQYF. DNA for the CDR3: TGTGCCAGCAGCCCGAACAGAATCTGGACCTACGAGCAGTACTTC.

The sample holds many counts of this clonotype. V gene TRBV20-1 combines with J gene TRBJ1-3; D is perhaps TRBD1 (5 bases). V was shortened by 6 bases and J by 0 bases, with 12 bases between the two germline ends. The germline V gene encodes CDR1 DFQATT and CDR2 SNEGSKA (reference sequence). The CDR3 consists of 14 residues. CDR3 in amino acids: CSAPTGTSGNTIYF. The DNA for the CDR3 is TGCAGTGCCCCGACGGGGACCTCTGGAAACACCATATATTTT.

As regards this clonotype: One end of the junction does not line up with germline, which may come from a read error. The chain has TRBV11-2 and TRBJ2-7; no clear D. This CDR3 is 14 amino acids long. Germline-derived CDR1 and CDR2 are SGHAT and FQNNGV. The CDR3 loop is CASSLGPGSYEQHF. In DNA, the CDR3 is TGTGCCAGCAGCTTAGGACCAGGCTCCTACGAGCAGCACTTC.

A few counts support this clonotype. This sequence joins TRBV19 and TRBJ1-1; a possible D gene is TRBD1 (6 bases). The V end lost 3 bases, the J end lost 7 bases, and 12 bases lay between the germline ends. Germline CDR1 LNHDA, CDR2 SQIVND (reference sequence). The CDR3 length is 13 residues. CDR3 DNA: TGTGCCAGTAGTATCGGGACACCGCTTGAAGCTTTCTTT. It is translated as CASSIGTPLEAFF. Variable domain in full (rest from reference TRBV19 and TRBJ1-1): DGGITQSPKYLFRKEGQNVTLSCEQNLNHDAMYWYRQDPGQGLRLIYYSQIVNDFQKGDIAEGYSVSREKKESFPLTVTSAQKNPTAFYLCASSIGTPLEAFFGQGTRLTVV.

This clonotype was counted ten times or more. For the CDR3, the DNA is TGTGCCTGGAGCCCTGGTCTTTCCTACGAGCAGTACTTC. Translating it yields CAWSPGLSYEQYF. This chain uses TRBV30 with TRBJ2-7; D is unclear. V was shortened by 3 bases and J by 1 base, with 10 bases between the two germline ends. The CDR3 length is 13 residues. CDR1 GTSNPN and CDR2 SVGIG come from the germline V gene (reference sequence).

This clonotype occurred many times. V gene TRBV6-6 combines with J gene TRBJ1-2, with 10 bases lining up with TRBD1. The CDR3 is made up of 15 amino acids. The V segment lost 6 bases and the J segment 6 bases; nucleotides outside the gene matches: 10. Germline V gene sequence: CDR1 MNHNY, CDR2 SVGAGI (reference sequence). The CDR3 region is CASSQTGGGIHGYTF. CDR3 DNA sequence: TGTGCCAGCAGCCAGACAGGGGGCGGAATTCATGGCTACACCTTC.

The gene calls are TRBV7-6 and TRBJ2-3; 7 bases agree with TRBD1. Germline CDR1 and CDR2: SGHVS and FNYEAQ. The V segment lost 6 bases and the J segment 0 bases; nucleotides outside the gene matches: 9. The CDR3 runs 16 residues. The CDR3 protein is CASSSTGAASTDTQYF. The CDR3 DNA reads as TGTGCCAGCAGTTCAACAGGGGCCGCTAGCACAGATACGCAGTATTTT. Full variable domain (missing parts from reference TRBV7-6 and TRBJ2-3): GAGVSQSPRYKVTKRGQDVALRCDPISGHVSLYWYRQALGQGPEFLTYFNYEAQQDKSGLPNDRFSAERPEGSISTLTIQRTEQRDSAMYRCASSSTGAASTDTQYFGPGTRLTVL.

This clonotype showed up just a few times. Being one base from a much bigger clone, this may be a read error. The CDR3 does not end in the conserved phenylalanine or tryptophan, so this is likely a read error. This chain joins TRBV20-1 and TRBJ1-1; D remains unclear. The V gene lost 3 bases and the J gene lost 2 bases, with 7 bases spanning the gap. The CDR3 is 12 residues long. Germline CDR1 DFQATT, CDR2 SNEGSKA (reference sequence). CDR3 region: CSARTTNTEAFS. The DNA for the CDR3 is TGCAGTGCTAGGACCACAAACACTGAAGCTTTCTCT.

V is TRBV2 and J is TRBJ2-3, with 7 bases fitting TRBD1. The J segment lost 0 bases and the V segment lost 4 bases, leaving 4 bases of the junction unmatched. The CDR3 loop spans 15 amino acids. Germline V CDR1 and CDR2: SNHLY, FYNNEI. This CDR3 reads CASSAGGHSTDTQYF. The DNA for the CDR3 is TGTGCCAGCAGTGCAGGGGGACATAGCACAGATACGCAGTATTTT.

This clonotype was counted ten times or more. The gene calls are TRBV12-3 or TRBV12-4 and TRBJ1-1, with 8 bases lining up with TRBD1. The trim removed 6 bases at V and 1 base at J, leaving 4 bases unmatched. This CDR3 region has 14 residues. CDR3 in amino acids: CASRWGQENTEAFF. CDR3 nucleotides: TGTGCCAGCAGATGGGGACAGGAGAACACTGAAGCTTTCTTT.

This chain's CDR3 is CASSDTTGLATYEQYF. The DNA for the CDR3 is TGTGCCAGCAGTGATACCACGGGACTAGCAACCTACGAGCAGTACTTC. The rearrangement links TRBV27 to TRBJ2-7, with TRBD2 identical over 9 bases. The length of the CDR3 is 16 residues. V dropped 5 bases and J dropped 2; count of bases not matched to a gene: 10. CDR1 is MNHEY and CDR2 is SMNVEV in the germline V gene (reference sequence).

This clonotype was seen at least ten times. The chain links TRBV7-6 to TRBJ2-7; D tentatively fits TRBD1 or TRBD2 (6 bases each). V lost 5 bases and J lost 7, with 12 bases in between. Looked up from germline, CDR1 is SGHVS and CDR2 is FNYEAQ. The CDR3 spans 12 residues. Here the CDR3 reads CASSRPGAEQYF. The CDR3 DNA reads as TGTGCCAGCAGCCGCCCGGGGGCAGAGCAGTACTTC.

As regards this clonotype: A much larger clone differs by one base, so this may be a read error. This sequence joins TRBV6-2 or TRBV6-3 and TRBJ2-1; 13 bases match TRBD2. The ends lost 4 bases at V and 12 bases at J; junction bases unmatched: 6. Germline loops: CDR1 MNHEY, CDR2 SVGEGT. This CDR3 is 14 amino acids long. CDR3 protein: CASSCGLAGVGQFF. For the CDR3, the DNA is TGTGCCAGCAGTTGCGGACTAGCGGGAGTAGGGCAGTTCTTC.

This clonotype was observed at least ten times. This chain links TRBV18 with TRBJ1-2; D remains unclear. The length of the CDR3 is 12 residues. The V end was cut by 2 bases, the J end by 6 bases, with 7 bases between. CDR1 is KGHSH, CDR2 LQKENI, per germline. In DNA form, the CDR3 reads TGTGCCAGCTCACCAAGCGGGAATGGCTACACCTTC. Protein product: CASSPSGNGYTF.

This clonotype has at least ten counts. The chain employs TRBV11-2 and TRBJ1-1; TRBD1 matches 8 bases. There are 14 residues in the CDR3. Germline CDR1 is SGHAT and CDR2 is FQNNGV. Trimming at V came to 3 bases and at J to 5 bases, leaving 5 bases not matched to a gene. The CDR3 loop reads CASSFGQGTTEAFF. Written as DNA, the CDR3 is TGTGCCAGCAGCTTCGGACAGGGAACGACTGAAGCTTTCTTT.